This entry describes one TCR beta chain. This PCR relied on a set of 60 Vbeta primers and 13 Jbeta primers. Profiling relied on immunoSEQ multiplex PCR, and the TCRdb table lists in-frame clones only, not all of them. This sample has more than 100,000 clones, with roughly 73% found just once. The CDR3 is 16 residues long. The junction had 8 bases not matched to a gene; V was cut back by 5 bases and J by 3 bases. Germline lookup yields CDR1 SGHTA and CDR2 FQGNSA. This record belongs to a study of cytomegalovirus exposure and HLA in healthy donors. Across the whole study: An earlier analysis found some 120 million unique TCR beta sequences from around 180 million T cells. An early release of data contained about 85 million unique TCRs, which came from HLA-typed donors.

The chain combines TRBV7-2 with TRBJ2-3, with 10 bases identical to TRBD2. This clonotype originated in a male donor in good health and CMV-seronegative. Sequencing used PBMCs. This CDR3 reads CASSPRGSGGTDTQYF. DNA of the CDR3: TGTGCCAGCAGCCCCCGGGGTAGCGGGGGGACAGATACGCAGTATTTT.